Here is one TCR beta chain with its context. This sample is drawn from a study of human T cells and chemical hapten exposure. Study context: TCR yields per sample varied mostly from small pooled library volume differences.

Time point in this sample: pre-sensitization, week 0. Specified treatment: therapeutic diphenylcyclopropenone sensitization with weekly scalp DPC. Whole blood that had not been fractionated was the source of extracted total RNA. Separate cDNA molecules received unique molecular identifiers, which the library attached to them. Via MiXCR, TCRdb re-called the RACE reads, giving one row per CDR3 protein. Here the sample spans around 260,000 distinct CDR3 sequences, about 8.1% being singletons. This TCR was sampled from a woman between 35 and 50 years old with alopecia areata. Some clones in this sample may be carry-over from other donors' samples. The sequenced sample was whole blood, obtained in connection with sensitization to the hapten diphenylcyclopropenone (DPC).

Written as DNA, the CDR3 is TGCAGTGCCGGGGGTTCGGCAGGGTACGAGCAGTACTTC. Translating it yields CSAGGSAGYEQYF. The chain links TRBV20-1 to TRBJ2-7; D possibly corresponds to TRBD2 (6 bases). Trimming removed 6 bases at V and 4 bases at J, with 16 bases between. Per germline, CDR1 DFQATT and CDR2 SNEGSKA (reference sequence). The CDR3 is 13 amino acids.